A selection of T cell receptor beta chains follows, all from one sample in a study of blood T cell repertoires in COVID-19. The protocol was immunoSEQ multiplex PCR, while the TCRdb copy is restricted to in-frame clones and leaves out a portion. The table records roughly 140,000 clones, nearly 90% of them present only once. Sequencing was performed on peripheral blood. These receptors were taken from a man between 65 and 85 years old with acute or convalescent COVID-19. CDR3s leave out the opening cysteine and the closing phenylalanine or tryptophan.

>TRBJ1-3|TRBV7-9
ASSLGTDSGNTIY
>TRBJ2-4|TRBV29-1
SVEGRGTSGSQAKNIQY
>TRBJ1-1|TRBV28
ASSPYRGNTEAF
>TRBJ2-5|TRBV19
ASSITGSSETQY
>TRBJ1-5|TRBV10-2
ASSDLNQPQH
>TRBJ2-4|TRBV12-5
ASGLGLEGKNIQY
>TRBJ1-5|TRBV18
ASSHGTGGEQPQH
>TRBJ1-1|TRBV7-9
ASTSLGPEGTEAF
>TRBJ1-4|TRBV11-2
ASSLLDRGPTF
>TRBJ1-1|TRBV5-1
ASSQGTGANTEAF
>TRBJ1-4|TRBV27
ASSFRGGKKLF
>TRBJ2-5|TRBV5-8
ASSFGREETQY
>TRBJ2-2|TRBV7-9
ASSSGSRETGELF
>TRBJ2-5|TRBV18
ASSPGSGRETQY
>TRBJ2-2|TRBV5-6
ASSRGGRGPNTGELF
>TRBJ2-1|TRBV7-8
ASSRSGGAGNEQF
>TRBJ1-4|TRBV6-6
ASSAPEARGEKLF
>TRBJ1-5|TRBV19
ASIARHSNQPQH
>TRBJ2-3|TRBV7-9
ASSFKGASTDTQY
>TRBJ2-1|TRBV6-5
ASSYRDRGGYEQF
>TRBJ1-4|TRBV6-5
ASSSGATNEKLF
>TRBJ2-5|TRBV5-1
ASSTTWGSGQQETQY